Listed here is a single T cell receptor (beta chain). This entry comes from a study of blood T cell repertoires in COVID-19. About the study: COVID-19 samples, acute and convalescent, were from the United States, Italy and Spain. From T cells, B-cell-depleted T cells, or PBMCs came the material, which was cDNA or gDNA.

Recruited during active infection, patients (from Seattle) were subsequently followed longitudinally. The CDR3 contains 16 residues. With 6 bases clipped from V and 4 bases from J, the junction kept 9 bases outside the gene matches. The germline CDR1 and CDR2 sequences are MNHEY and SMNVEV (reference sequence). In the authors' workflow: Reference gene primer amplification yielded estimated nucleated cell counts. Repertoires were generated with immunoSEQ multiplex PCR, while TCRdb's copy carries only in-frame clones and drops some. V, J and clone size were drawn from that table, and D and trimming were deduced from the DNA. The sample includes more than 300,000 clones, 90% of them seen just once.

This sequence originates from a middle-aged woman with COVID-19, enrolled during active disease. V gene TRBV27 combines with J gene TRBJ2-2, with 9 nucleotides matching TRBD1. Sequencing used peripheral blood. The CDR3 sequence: CASRPAGTGTTGELFF. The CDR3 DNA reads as TGTGCCAGCAGGCCCGCCGGGACAGGGACCACCGGGGAGCTGTTTTTT.